This TCR beta chain is from a study of T cell responses to AZD1222 COVID-19 vaccine. Study findings and constraints: Regions 160-218 and 743-854 held dominance among vaccine-associated CD4 TCRs, which spanned spike. Reportedly, nearly half the spike-specific TCRs target unmutated variant regions. Baseline seropositives among AZD1222 recipients totaled only 5 to 7. Mostly white British, mostly female donors; authors suggested clonal diversity may be underestimated.

Profiling relied on immunoSEQ multiplex PCR, and the TCRdb table lists in-frame clones only, not all of them. The sample carries 98,000 or so clones, roughly 84% recorded once. Remarks on this clone: Antigen specificity is unknown.

The CDR3 spans 14 residues. Germline loops: CDR1 SQVTM, CDR2 ANQGSEA. Unmatched junction bases numbered 7, after V lost 7 bases and J lost 4 bases. V is TRBV29-1 and J is TRBJ2-5; 12 nucleotides match TRBD2. The input for sequencing was peripheral blood, taken 28 days after the second AZD1222 dose. This receptor was taken from an adult who received the AZD1222 COVID-19 vaccine. CDR3 loop: CSASLAGGTETQYF. Here the CDR3 DNA reads TGCAGCGCAAGTCTAGCGGGGGGGACAGAGACCCAGTACTTC. Filled out from reference TRBV29-1 and TRBJ2-5, the complete variable domain reads SAVISQKPSRDICQRGTSLTIQCQVDSQVTMMFWYRQQPGQSLTLIATANQGSEATYESGFVIDKFPISRPNLTFSTLTVSNMSPEDSSIYLCSASLAGGTETQYFGPGTRLLVL.